Listed below are T cell receptor beta chains from one sample, sequenced in a study of T-cell reconstitution after alpha-beta-depleted transplantation in children. One entry per CDR3 protein, called by TCRdb with MiXCR from the PCR reads. The repertoire holds around 700,000 distinct CDR3 sequences, with 10% to 15% as singletons. The specimen was PBMCs, collected before TCRalphabeta/CD19-depleted stem cell transplant. The receptors derive from a girl aged 2 to 10 with congenital amegakaryocytic thrombocytopenia, due to receive a stem cell transplant. CDR3s leave out the opening cysteine and the closing phenylalanine or tryptophan.

v_call: TRBV3-1; cdr3_aa: ASSPTSGFAGELF
v_call: TRBV10-3; cdr3_aa: AISEGRQGLVHNEQF
v_call: TRBV12-3/TRBV12-4; cdr3_aa: ASSQAGLLQETQY
v_call: TRBV12-3/TRBV12-4; cdr3_aa: ASSFLTSGSTDTQY
v_call: TRBV7-2; cdr3_aa: ASSPRTRAF
v_call: TRBV12-3/TRBV12-4; cdr3_aa: ASSFRALRNSPLH
v_call: TRBV10-3; cdr3_aa: AISSQTGELF
v_call: TRBV5-1; cdr3_aa: ASSAEYEQY
v_call: TRBV2; cdr3_aa: ASSEWGPTGGNTGELF
v_call: TRBV15; cdr3_aa: ATSGGWSTNEKLF
v_call: TRBV7-9; cdr3_aa: ASSLATNQETQY
v_call: TRBV5-1; cdr3_aa: ASSTTPGTGSANEKLF
v_call: TRBV5-1; cdr3_aa: ASSIDRYNSPLH
v_call: TRBV7-2; cdr3_aa: ASSHLRGGNEQF
v_call: TRBV3-1; cdr3_aa: ASSQRRLVAGELF
v_call: TRBV11-2; cdr3_aa: ASSLQAPGAKNIQY
v_call: TRBV29-1; cdr3_aa: SVDVQGGNIQY
v_call: TRBV28; cdr3_aa: ASSLSSGDPYEQY
v_call: TRBV5-1; cdr3_aa: ASSLSGGGLGTEAF
v_call: TRBV20-1; cdr3_aa: SAEPLAPSYNEQF
v_call: TRBV30; cdr3_aa: AWAQKVADTQY
v_call: TRBV28; cdr3_aa: ASSFWFQPGTGELF
v_call: TRBV28; cdr3_aa: ASRSVQGMRPQH
v_call: TRBV5-1; cdr3_aa: ASSLVGNSYNEQF
v_call: TRBV19; cdr3_aa: ASSWSPQASYEQY
v_call: TRBV20-1; cdr3_aa: SAFQREAYNEQF
v_call: TRBV5-1; cdr3_aa: ASSTGGPDTQY
v_call: TRBV7-9; cdr3_aa: ASSSTYSAGQETQY
v_call: TRBV12-3/TRBV12-4; cdr3_aa: ASSFRITGELF
v_call: TRBV20-1; cdr3_aa: SARVSSYEQY
v_call: TRBV15; cdr3_aa: ATRPTVLPSYNEQF